This T cell receptor beta chain was captured in a study of read filtering for tumor transcriptome and immune sequencing. Study-wide points: Single-read clonotypes: 80% to 90% of IR-seq clonotypes (roughly 3.5% of reads), 65% to 75% of RNA-seq clonotypes (approximately 45% of reads).

Trimming left V 2 bases short and J 3 bases short, with 7 bases between. CDR1 and CDR2 from the germline V gene are SGHTA and FQGNSA. This CDR3 is built from 14 residues. This clonotype occurred many times. What it binds is unknown. The library was built from 400 ng RNA with molecular barcoded adaptors for alpha/delta and beta/gamma chains. TCRdb reprocessed the reads via MiXCR and lists one record per CDR3 protein. Found here are about 45,000 distinct CDR3 sequences, 15% to 20% of them singletons; the top ten hold more than 30%. The sample taken for sequencing was a population of CD138-negative cells sorted from bone marrow. The sequence was obtained from a donor over 35 with multiple myeloma. V is TRBV7-2 and J is TRBJ1-4, with D tentatively TRBD1 (6 bases). CDR3 DNA sequence: TGTGCCAGCAGCTTATCAGGGGCTAATGAAAAACTGTTTTTT. Translating gives CASSLSGANEKLFF.